This T cell receptor (beta chain) is drawn from a study of T cell responses to AZD1222 COVID-19 vaccine. Study-wide results and caveats: Donors skewed white British and female; clonal diversity was possibly underestimated.

Sequencing was performed with immunoSEQ multiplex PCR; in TCRdb, only in-frame clones are kept and a portion is missing. The sample lists 56,000 or so clones; 80% to 90% were seen once. Comments on this clone: Its antigen is currently unknown.

This TCR derives from an adult in good health. The sequenced sample was peripheral blood, obtained on day 0 of AZD1222 vaccination.

This CDR3 is CASSPLWGADGYTF. For the CDR3, the DNA is TGTGCCAGTAGTCCACTTTGGGGGGCCGATGGCTACACCTTC. The chain combines TRBV19 with TRBJ1-2, with a weak D call TRBD1 (6 bases). Germline V gene lookup returns CDR1 LNHDA and CDR2 SQIVND (reference sequence). The CDR3 contains 14 residues. Trimming removed 5 bases at V and 6 bases at J, with 16 bases between.